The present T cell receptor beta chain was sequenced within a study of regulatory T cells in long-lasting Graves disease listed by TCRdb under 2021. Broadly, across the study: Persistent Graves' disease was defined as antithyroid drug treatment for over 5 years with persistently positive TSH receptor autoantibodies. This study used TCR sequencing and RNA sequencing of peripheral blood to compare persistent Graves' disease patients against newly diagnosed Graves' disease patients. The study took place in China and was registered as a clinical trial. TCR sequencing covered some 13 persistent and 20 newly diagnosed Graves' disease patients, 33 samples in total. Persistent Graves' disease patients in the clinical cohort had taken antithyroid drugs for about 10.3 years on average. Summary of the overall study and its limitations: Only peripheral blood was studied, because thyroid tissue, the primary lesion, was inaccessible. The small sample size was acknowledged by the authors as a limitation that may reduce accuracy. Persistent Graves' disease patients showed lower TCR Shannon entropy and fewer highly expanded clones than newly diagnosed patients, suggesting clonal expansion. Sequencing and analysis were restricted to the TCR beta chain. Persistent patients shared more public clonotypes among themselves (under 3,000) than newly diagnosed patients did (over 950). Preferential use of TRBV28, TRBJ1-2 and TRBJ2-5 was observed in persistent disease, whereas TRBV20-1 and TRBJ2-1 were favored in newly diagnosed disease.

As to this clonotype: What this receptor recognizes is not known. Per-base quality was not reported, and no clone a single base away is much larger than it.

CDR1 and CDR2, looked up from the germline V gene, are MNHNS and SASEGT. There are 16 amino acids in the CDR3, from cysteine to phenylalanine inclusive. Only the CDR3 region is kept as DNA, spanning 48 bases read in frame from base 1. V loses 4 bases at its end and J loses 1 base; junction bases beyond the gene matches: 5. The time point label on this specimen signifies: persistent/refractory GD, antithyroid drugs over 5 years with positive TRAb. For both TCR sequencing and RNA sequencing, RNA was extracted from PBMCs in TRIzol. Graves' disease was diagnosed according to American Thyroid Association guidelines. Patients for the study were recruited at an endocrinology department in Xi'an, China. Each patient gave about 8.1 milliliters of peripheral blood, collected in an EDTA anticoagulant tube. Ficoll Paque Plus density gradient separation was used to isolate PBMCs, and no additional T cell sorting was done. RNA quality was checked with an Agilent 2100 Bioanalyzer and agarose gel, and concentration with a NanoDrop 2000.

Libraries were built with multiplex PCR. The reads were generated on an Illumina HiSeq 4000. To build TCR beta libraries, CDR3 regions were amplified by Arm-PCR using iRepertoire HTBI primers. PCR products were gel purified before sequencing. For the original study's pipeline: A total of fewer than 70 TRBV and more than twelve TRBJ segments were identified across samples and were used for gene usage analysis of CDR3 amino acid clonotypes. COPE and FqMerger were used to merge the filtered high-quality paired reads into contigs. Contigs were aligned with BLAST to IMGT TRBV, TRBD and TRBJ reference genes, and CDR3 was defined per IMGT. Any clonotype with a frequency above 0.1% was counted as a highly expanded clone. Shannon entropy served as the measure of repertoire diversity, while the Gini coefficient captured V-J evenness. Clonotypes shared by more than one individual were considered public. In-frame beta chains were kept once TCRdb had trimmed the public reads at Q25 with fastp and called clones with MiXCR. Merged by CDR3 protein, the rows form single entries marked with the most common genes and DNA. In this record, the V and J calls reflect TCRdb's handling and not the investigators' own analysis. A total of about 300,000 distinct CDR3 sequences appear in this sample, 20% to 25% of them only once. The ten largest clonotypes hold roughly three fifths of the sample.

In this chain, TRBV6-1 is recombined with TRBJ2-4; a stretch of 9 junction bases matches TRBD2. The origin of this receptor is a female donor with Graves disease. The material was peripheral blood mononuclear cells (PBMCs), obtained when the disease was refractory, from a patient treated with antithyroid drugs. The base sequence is TGTGCCAGCAGTGGCGGCGGGAGGGAGGCCAAAAACATTCAGTACTTC. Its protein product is CASSGGGREAKNIQYF.